A single sample gave rise to the 31 T cell receptor beta chains below, sequenced in a study of blood T cell repertoires in COVID-19. Some clones are missing from TCRdb's copy, which holds only in-frame ones; the method was immunoSEQ multiplex PCR. The table shows 160,000 or so clones, with about 80% occurring only once. What was sequenced was PBMCs or T cells enriched from blood (not recorded which). These receptors all stem from a woman aged 60-75 years who had recovered from COVID-19.

The CDR3 protein is CASNTPTTGEQYF. The DNA for the CDR3 is TGTGCCAGCAATACACCGACGACAGGGGAGCAGTACTTC. The J gene is TRBJ2-7, the V gene TRBV6-5, with 7 bases aligning to TRBD1. Germline values: CDR1 MNHEY, CDR2 SVGAGI. The CDR3 is made up of 13 amino acids. The V gene end was trimmed by 7 bases and the J gene end by 7 bases; junction bases not matched to a gene: 10.

This rearrangement joins TRBV15 to TRBJ2-3; D possibly corresponds to TRBD2 (7 bases). CDR1 and CDR2 from the germline V gene are LNHNV and YYDKDF (reference sequence). The CDR3 is made up of 15 amino acids. Deletions cut 3 bases from V and 4 bases from J, with 14 bases between. Here the CDR3 reads CATSSLGGAPDTQYF. CDR3 DNA sequence: TGTGCCACCAGCAGCTTAGGGGGGGCCCCAGATACGCAGTATTTT.

The V call is TRBV5-1, the J call TRBJ1-1; D gene unclear. V was shortened by 0 bases and J by 7 bases, with 10 bases between the two germline ends. Germline lookup yields CDR1 SGHRS and CDR2 YFSETQ. This CDR3 is 13 amino acids long. CDR3 residues: CASSLGQASEAFF. The CDR3 DNA reads as TGCGCCAGCAGCTTGGGGCAGGCCAGTGAAGCTTTCTTT.

V usage is TRBV5-1 and J usage is TRBJ2-5, with D tentatively TRBD1 (6 bases). There are 15 residues in the CDR3. The germline CDR1 and CDR2 sequences are SGHRS and YFSETQ. With 1 base removed from V and 5 bases from J, the gap between germline ends came to 15 bases. The CDR3 DNA reads TGCGCCAGCAGCTTGAGTTTGGGGGCCCGGGAGACCCAGTACTTC. This encodes CASSLSLGARETQYF.

The chain uses TRBV7-2 and TRBJ1-2, with D unresolved. The V gene lost 5 bases and the J gene lost 5 bases, with 12 bases spanning the gap. CDR3 length: 13 residues. Germline-derived CDR1 and CDR2 are SGHTA and FQGNSA. CDR3 region: CASSRSARYGYTF. The CDR3 DNA reads as TGTGCCAGCAGCCGCTCTGCACGGTATGGCTACACCTTC.

The chain combines TRBV9 with TRBJ1-2; 10 nucleotides agree with TRBD1. J gave up 2 bases and V 4 bases, and 8 bases lay outside the gene matches. The germline V gene encodes CDR1 SGDLS and CDR2 YYNGEE. The CDR3 totals 16 residues. The CDR3 reads CASSPPGTGVNYGYTF. The CDR3 nucleotides are TGTGCCAGCAGCCCACCCGGGACAGGGGTCAACTATGGCTACACCTTC.

DNA of the CDR3: TGTGCCAGCAGCAAAGCCCCGGCAGGGGCGACGACCACTGAAGCTTTCTTT. This translates into CASSKAPAGATTTEAFF. The chain combines TRBV21-1 with TRBJ1-1; TRBD1, the D gene given by the table, was not confirmed from the DNA. TRBV21-1 is tagged as a pseudogene. There are 17 residues in the CDR3.

This clone occurred once. V and J are TRBV5-5 and TRBJ2-7; TRBD2 agrees at 7 bases. V was pared by 6 bases and J by 1 base, with 7 bases of the junction left unmatched. Germline V gene data show CDR1 as SGHKS and CDR2 as YYEKEE (reference sequence). This CDR3 has 14 amino acids. The CDR3 nucleotides read TGTGCCAGCAAGACCGGGACTACTTCCTACGAGCAGTACTTC. This codes for CASKTGTTSYEQYF.

This clone was counted between two and nine times. This chain connects TRBV14 to TRBJ2-1, with a tentative D call TRBD2 (7 bases). CDR1 SGHDN and CDR2 FVKESK come from the germline V gene. V was cut by 4 bases and J by 4 bases, with 20 bases left in between. CDR3 size: 17 residues. CDR3 residues: CASSRLGGAAGYNEQFF. In DNA, the CDR3 is TGTGCCAGCAGCCGTCTAGGGGGGGCCGCGGGGTACAATGAGCAGTTCTTC.

In regard to this clone: Distinct nucleotide sequences in the sample also encode this CDR3. The V gene is TRBV19, the J gene TRBJ2-5; TRBD2 matches at 13 bases. V lost 0 bases to trimming and J lost 1 base; unmatched junction nucleotides: 2. The CDR3 is 17 amino acids. CDR1 LNHDA and CDR2 SQIVND come from the germline V gene (reference sequence). The CDR3 spells CASSIDWTSGGQETQYF. In nucleotides, the CDR3 is TGTGCCAGTAGTATAGATTGGACTAGCGGGGGCCAAGAGACCCAGTACTTC.

The chain is built from TRBV19 and TRBJ2-1; 10 bases are shared with TRBD2. The CDR3 spans 15 residues. The germline V gene has CDR1 LNHDA and CDR2 SQIVND (reference sequence). After removal of 2 bases from V and 8 bases from J, the junction contained 6 bases not matched to a gene. The CDR3 DNA reads as TGTGCCAGTAGTATAAAGCGGGGGGGCCAAGATGAGCAGTTCTTC. It specifies CASSIKRGGQDEQFF.

The CDR3 nucleotides read TGTGCCAGCAGCGTAGCTGAGGGACTAGTGGGTCTCGCCGGGGAGCTGTTTTTT. Translating it yields CASSVAEGLVGLAGELFF. The chain joins TRBV9 to TRBJ2-2; 8 bases map to TRBD2. From germline, CDR1 is SGDLS and CDR2 YYNGEE. There are 18 residues in the CDR3. V lost 0 bases to trimming and J lost 6 bases; unmatched junction nucleotides: 13.

This chain uses TRBV6-1 with TRBJ1-6; a possible D gene is TRBD1 (5 bases). This CDR3 comprises 15 residues. Germline CDR1 and CDR2: MNHNS and SASEGT. V gave up 2 bases and J gave up 5 bases, with 10 bases separating them. For the CDR3, the DNA is TGTGCCAGCAGTGAATTGACAGCCAATAATTCACCCCTCCACTTT. Translation: CASSELTANNSPLHF.

The genes are TRBV6-5 and TRBJ2-1; 8 bases agree with TRBD2. CDR1 is MNHEY and CDR2 is SVGAGI in the germline V gene. The CDR3 length is 14 residues. J gave up 7 bases and V 9 bases, and 11 bases lay outside the gene matches. CDR3 loop: CASSSGGVFNEQFF. CDR3 nucleotides: TGTGCCAGTTCCTCGGGGGGGGTCTTTAATGAGCAGTTCTTC.

J is TRBJ1-2 and V is TRBV19, with 10 bases matching TRBD1. V was clipped by 5 bases and J by 5 bases; unmatched bases: 11. The CDR3 is made up of 16 amino acids. From germline, CDR1 is LNHDA and CDR2 SQIVND (reference sequence). The chain's CDR3 is CASSPSGTGVIYGYTF. The CDR3 nucleotides read TGTGCCAGTAGTCCATCCGGGACAGGGGTAATTTATGGCTACACCTTC. Full variable domain (missing parts from reference TRBV19 and TRBJ1-2): DGGITQSPKYLFRKEGQNVTLSCEQNLNHDAMYWYRQDPGQGLRLIYYSQIVNDFQKGDIAEGYSVSREKKESFPLTVTSAQKNPTAFYLCASSPSGTGVIYGYTFGSGTRLTVV.

The rearrangement joins TRBV2 to TRBJ1-2; D gene unclear. The CDR3 totals 12 residues. The germline gives CDR1 SNHLY, CDR2 FYNNEI. V lost 4 bases and J lost 0, with 3 bases in between. CDR3 nucleotide sequence: TGTGCCAGCAGTGCCGCTAACTATGGCTACACCTTC. This gives the protein CASSAANYGYTF.

The V call is TRBV5-1, the J call TRBJ2-1; 11 positions agree with TRBD2. The CDR3 is 16 residues long. Looked up from germline, CDR1 is SGHRS and CDR2 is YFSETQ. V lost 2 bases to trimming and J lost 6 bases; unmatched junction nucleotides: 7. The CDR3 DNA sequence: TGCGCCAGCAGCTTAGGGACTAGCGGACTAGTCAATGAGCAGTTCTTC. Translating it yields CASSLGTSGLVNEQFF.

The J gene is TRBJ1-2, the V gene TRBV7-9; no firm D call. Per germline, CDR1 SEHNR and CDR2 FQNEAQ (reference sequence). The CDR3 extends over 13 amino acids. V was pared by 5 bases and J by 4 bases, with 11 bases between. DNA of the CDR3: TGTGCCAGCAGCCTTGCAGTAACCTATGGCTACACCTTC. Translating gives CASSLAVTYGYTF.

The chain carries TRBV7-8 and TRBJ2-5; TRBD1 agrees at 8 bases. The germline V gene has CDR1 SGHVS and CDR2 FQNEAQ. The CDR3 is 14 residues long. Losses at the gene ends were 5 bases for V and 5 bases for J; bases not matched to a gene: 7. The CDR3 bases are TGTGCCAGCAGCGCAGGGGGCCGGAGGGAGACCCAGTACTTC. Amino acid sequence: CASSAGGRRETQYF.

V is TRBV5-1 and J is TRBJ1-1, with TRBD1 matching 11 bases. CDR3 length: 14 residues. Germline V CDR1 and CDR2: SGHRS, YFSETQ. V was pared by 7 bases and J by 4 bases, with 6 bases of the junction left unmatched. The CDR3 coding sequence is TGCGCCAGCCACACCGGGACAGGGGGCACTGAAGCTTTCTTT. It translates to CASHTGTGGTEAFF.

This clone was recorded once. This chain links TRBV6-6 with TRBJ1-2; no firm D call. The CDR3 runs 14 residues. Trimming removed 4 bases at V and 4 bases at J, with 13 bases between. Germline lookup yields CDR1 MNHNY and CDR2 SVGAGI (reference sequence). The CDR3 loop reads CASSSSTSGYGYTF. The CDR3, as DNA: TGTGCCAGCAGTTCCTCTACGTCGGGCTATGGCTACACCTTC.

This rearrangement joins TRBV18 to TRBJ2-1, with 7 bases fitting TRBD2. The CDR3 spans 15 residues. The germline CDR1 and CDR2 sequences are KGHSH and LQKENI. The V segment lost 2 bases and the J segment 6 bases; nucleotides outside the gene matches: 7. The CDR3 DNA is TGTGCCAGCTCACCAGGGACTATGGCCTCCAATGAGCAGTTCTTC. It yields the protein CASSPGTMASNEQFF.

In its sample, this clone was seen a few times. This chain uses TRBV5-1 with TRBJ2-7; 13 positions match TRBD2. J was trimmed by 6 bases and V by 2 bases; bases with no gene match: 2. The CDR3 consists of 14 residues. The germline gives CDR1 SGHRS, CDR2 YFSETQ. The DNA of the CDR3 is TGCGCCAGCAGCTTACTAGCGGGGGGGCCCGAGCAGTACTTC. This codes for CASSLLAGGPEQYF.

This chain uses TRBV5-6 with TRBJ2-3; TRBD2 aligns across 9 bases. The CDR3 length is 16 residues. V lost 0 bases and J lost 3; bases outside the gene matches: 5. CDR1 SGHDT and CDR2 YYEEEE come from the germline V gene. CDR3 sequence: CASSLEGLAGTDTQYF. In DNA, the CDR3 is TGTGCCAGCAGCTTGGAGGGCCTAGCGGGGACAGATACGCAGTATTTT.

The rearrangement joins TRBV18 to TRBJ2-3; a possible D gene is TRBD2 (6 bases). CDR3 length: 17 amino acids. The V gene's germline CDR1 is KGHSH and CDR2 LQKENI. The V gene lost 4 bases and the J gene lost 0 bases, with 17 bases spanning the gap. Here the CDR3 reads CASSLFYGGSSTDTQYF. CDR3 bases: TGTGCCAGCTCACTATTTTACGGGGGTTCTAGCACAGATACGCAGTATTTT.

This sequence joins TRBV3-1 (or the pseudogene TRBV3-2) and TRBJ1-5; the D is unclear. V shed 0 bases and J shed 7 bases, with 7 bases lying between them. This CDR3 has 13 residues. CDR1 is LGHDT and CDR2 is YNNKEL in the germline V gene (reference sequence). The CDR3 DNA is TGTGCCAGCAGCCAAGATATTGGCCAGCCCCAGCATTTT. Protein: CASSQDIGQPQHF.

This clone was observed a handful of times. The rearrangement joins TRBV30 to TRBJ2-5; 10 bases are a match to TRBD1. Trimming at V came to 3 bases and at J to 4 bases, leaving 5 bases not matched to a gene. Germline CDR1 is GTSNPN and CDR2 is SVGIG (reference sequence). The CDR3 is 14 amino acids. The DNA for the CDR3 is TGTGCCTGGAGAGACAGGGGGCTCTTAGAGACCCAGTACTTC. Residues: CAWRDRGLLETQYF.

The gene calls are TRBV3-1 (or the pseudogene TRBV3-2) and TRBJ2-1; D remains ambiguous. The V gene's germline CDR1 is LGHDT and CDR2 YNNKEL (reference sequence). The CDR3 contains 16 residues. The germline V and J ends were trimmed by 0 bases and 0 bases, with 9 bases remaining between them. The CDR3 bases are TGTGCCAGCAGCCAAGATCGCACGCGCTCCTACAATGAGCAGTTCTTC. It codes for CASSQDRTRSYNEQFF.

The chain employs TRBV5-1 and TRBJ2-1, with TRBD1 as a possible D gene (6 bases). V was clipped by 4 bases and J by 9 bases, with 20 bases between them. The CDR3 length is 15 residues. The germline CDR1 and CDR2 sequences are SGHRS and YFSETQ. The CDR3: CASSLGDQTRGEQFF. For the CDR3, the DNA is TGCGCCAGCAGCCTGGGGGACCAAACCAGGGGTGAGCAGTTCTTC.

The chain links TRBV3-1 (or the pseudogene TRBV3-2) to TRBJ2-2; 7 positions match TRBD2. The CDR3 runs to 16 residues. V shed 1 base and J 6 bases; nucleotides not matched to a gene: 8. CDR1 and CDR2 (germline): LGHDT, YNNKEL (reference sequence). The CDR3 nucleotides are TGTGCCAGCAGCCAAGCTTCCGCGGGGGAGGCCGGGGAGCTGTTTTTT. It translates to CASSQASAGEAGELFF.

The V and J genes are TRBV6-2 or TRBV6-3 and TRBJ2-1, with 11 bases identical to TRBD2. J gave up 6 bases and V 5 bases, and 6 bases lay outside the gene matches. CDR1 and CDR2 from the germline V gene are MNHEY and SVGEGT. The CDR3 has 15 residues. The chain's CDR3 is CASSRSGTSGNEQFF. Written as DNA, the CDR3 is TGTGCCAGCAGTAGGAGCGGGACTAGCGGCAATGAGCAGTTCTTC.